A single sample gave rise to the 26 T cell receptor beta chains below, sequenced in a study of shared clonotypes between healthy human individuals. Sequencing used immunoSEQ multiplex PCR; TCRdb keeps in-frame clones, though not all of them. The table shows hundreds of thousands of clones, with approximately 96% occurring only once. The naive CD8 subset, CD45RO-negative cells positively selected for CCR7, excluded terminally differentiated effector memory CD45RA+ cells. Source material: naive CD8+ T cells sorted from blood. These receptors originate from a woman younger than 45 in good health.

This chain connects TRBV10-1 to TRBJ2-7, with D possibly being TRBD1 or TRBD2 (6 bases each). V was shortened by 4 bases and J by 0 bases, with 7 bases between the two germline ends. The CDR3 runs to 13 residues. In germline, CDR1 is WNHNN, CDR2 SYGVQD (reference sequence). CDR3 nucleotides: TGCGCCAGCAGTGCGGGGGCCTCCTACGAGCAGTACTTC. It is translated as CASSAGASYEQYF.

The chain carries TRBV6-4 and TRBJ2-1; TRBD2 aligns across 7 bases. The germline V gene encodes CDR1 MRHNA and CDR2 SNTAGT. The CDR3 is made up of 16 amino acids. V was pared by 3 bases and J by 0 bases, with 5 bases of the junction left unmatched. DNA for the CDR3: TGTGCCAGCAGTGATCGAGCGGGAAGCTCCTACAATGAGCAGTTCTTC. Residues: CASSDRAGSSYNEQFF.

This chain connects TRBV19 to TRBJ2-1, with a possible D match to TRBD2 (6 bases). From germline, CDR1 is LNHDA and CDR2 SQIVND (reference sequence). This CDR3 is 14 amino acids long. Trimming shortened V by 7 bases and J by 3 bases, and 13 bases separated the two germline ends. The CDR3 is CASTASAFYNEQFF. The CDR3 bases are TGTGCCAGTACAGCTAGCGCTTTCTACAATGAGCAGTTCTTC. The full variable domain, rest sourced from reference TRBV19 and TRBJ2-1, is DGGITQSPKYLFRKEGQNVTLSCEQNLNHDAMYWYRQDPGQGLRLIYYSQIVNDFQKGDIAEGYSVSREKKESFPLTVTSAQKNPTAFYLCASTASAFYNEQFFGPGTRLTVL.

The CDR3 protein is CASSVEGLAAYQETQYF. The CDR3 DNA sequence: TGTGCCAGCAGCGTAGAGGGTCTAGCGGCCTACCAAGAGACCCAGTACTTC. V and J are TRBV9 and TRBJ2-5, with TRBD2 matching over 7 bases. Germline CDR1 and CDR2: SGDLS and YYNGEE. There are 17 residues in the CDR3. The V segment lost 0 bases and the J segment 0 bases; nucleotides outside the gene matches: 8.

The chain has TRBV4-1 and TRBJ1-2, with D unresolved. The CDR3 consists of 12 residues. Germline CDR1 is MGHRA and CDR2 is YSYEKL. The germline V and J ends were trimmed by 0 bases and 8 bases, with 7 bases remaining between them. CDR3 residues: CASSQDLRGYTF. The CDR3 DNA sequence: TGCGCCAGCAGCCAAGATCTTCGGGGCTACACCTTC.

The chain combines TRBV6-1 with TRBJ1-2, with TRBD1 as a possible D gene (5 bases). Looked up from germline, CDR1 is MNHNS and CDR2 is SASEGT. The CDR3 has 17 residues. Trimming took 4 bases from V and 2 from J, leaving 20 bases between them. CDR3 in DNA: TGTGCCAGCAGTGGGTACCGGACACACTCCATCAACTATGGCTACACCTTC. As protein: CASSGYRTHSINYGYTF.

The rearrangement joins TRBV4-2 to TRBJ1-1; TRBD1 aligns across 7 bases. V shed 0 bases, J shed 12 bases, and the junction held 16 bases outside the gene matches. CDR3 size: 16 residues. Germline assignment: CDR1 LGHNA and CDR2 YNFKEQ. CDR3 DNA: TGTGCCAGCAGCCAAGATCCCAGAGACAGGGTGTCCCCACCTTTCTTT. Protein sequence: CASSQDPRDRVSPPFF.

The V gene is TRBV2, the J gene TRBJ2-7; D gene unclear. This CDR3 contains 13 residues. The V gene's germline CDR1 is SNHLY and CDR2 FYNNEI. Trimming removed 2 bases at V and 5 bases at J, with 10 bases between. CDR3 sequence: CASSEFLNNEQYF. In DNA form, the CDR3 reads TGTGCCAGCAGTGAATTCCTAAACAACGAGCAGTACTTC. Full variable domain (remainder filled in from reference TRBV2 and TRBJ2-7): EPEVTQTPSHQVTQMGQEVILRCVPISNHLYFYWYRQILGQKVEFLVSFYNNEISEKSEIFDDQFSVERPDGSNFTLKIRSTKLEDSAMYFCASSEFLNNEQYFGPGTRLTVT.

This clone was recorded once. This specimen includes other DNA sequences encoding the same CDR3. The chain links TRBV9 to TRBJ2-7; 7 bases map to TRBD2. After removal of 0 bases from V and 2 bases from J, the junction contained 2 bases not matched to a gene. The CDR3 runs to 14 residues. CDR1 is SGDLS, CDR2 YYNGEE, per germline. This CDR3 reads CASSVGGLAYEQYF. CDR3 in DNA: TGTGCCAGCAGCGTAGGAGGACTAGCCTACGAGCAGTACTTC.

V usage is TRBV20-1 and J usage is TRBJ2-7; D is unclear. The CDR3 sequence is 11 residues long. Germline assignment: CDR1 DFQATT and CDR2 SNEGSKA (reference sequence). V lost 2 bases and J lost 7, with 9 bases in between. The CDR3, as DNA: TGCAGTGCTAGACGGTACCAGGAGCAGTACTTC. Translating it yields CSARRYQEQYF.

The gene calls are TRBV5-4 and TRBJ1-3; 7 bases line up with TRBD1. Germline V CDR1 and CDR2: SGHNT, YYREEE (reference sequence). This CDR3 spans 15 amino acids. The V gene end was trimmed by 2 bases and the J gene end by 0 bases; junction bases not matched to a gene: 2. The CDR3 bases are TGTGCCAGCAGCTTACAGGGGAGCTCTGGAAACACCATATATTTT. Residues: CASSLQGSSGNTIYF.

The V call is TRBV15, the J call TRBJ1-1, with no clear D. V was pared by 0 bases and J by 0 bases, with 8 bases between. The CDR3 sequence is 15 residues long. Germline lookup yields CDR1 LNHNV and CDR2 YYDKDF (reference sequence). The CDR3 loop reads CATSRDQLLNTEAFF. CDR3 sequence (DNA): TGTGCCACCAGCAGAGATCAGCTCCTGAACACTGAAGCTTTCTTT.

The rearrangement links TRBV5-6 to TRBJ2-3; 10 bases map to TRBD1. V gave up 0 bases and J gave up 0 bases; unmatched junction bases: 4. Germline values: CDR1 SGHDT, CDR2 YYEEEE. The CDR3 runs to 17 residues. In DNA form, the CDR3 reads TGTGCCAGCAGCTTGGAGGGGACAGGGGTCAGCACAGATACGCAGTATTTT. Translating it yields CASSLEGTGVSTDTQYF.

The chain links TRBV18 to TRBJ2-7; D is undetermined. From germline, CDR1 is KGHSH and CDR2 LQKENI. Trimming cost V 6 bases and J 3 bases, with 9 bases left between them. The CDR3 is 12 amino acids. In nucleotides, the CDR3 is TGTGCCAGCTCCCCCGCCGTCTACGAGCAGTACTTC. Translation gives CASSPAVYEQYF. Full variable domain (remainder filled in from reference TRBV18 and TRBJ2-7): NAGVMQNPRHLVRRRGQEARLRCSPMKGHSHVYWYRQLPEEGLKFMVYLQKENIIDESGMPKERFSAEFPKEGPSILRIQQVVRGDSAAYFCASSPAVYEQYFGPGTRLTVT.

This chain links TRBV28 with TRBJ1-2; D remains ambiguous. Germline assignment: CDR1 MDHEN and CDR2 SYDVKM. This CDR3 is 16 amino acids long. Trimming left V 7 bases short and J 6 bases short, with 24 bases between. Written as DNA, the CDR3 is TGTGCCAGCACCCGGGTGGGTCGGCTATACATCCATGGCTACACCTTC. This encodes CASTRVGRLYIHGYTF.

The chain combines TRBV5-4 with TRBJ1-2; TRBD1 agrees at 7 bases. The V segment lost 4 bases and the J segment 0 bases; nucleotides outside the gene matches: 9. Germline CDR1 reads SGHNT; CDR2 reads YYREEE (reference sequence). There are 16 residues in the CDR3. The CDR3 is CASSSDGTAANYGYTF. The CDR3 DNA reads TGTGCCAGCAGCAGCGATGGGACAGCAGCTAACTATGGCTACACCTTC.

The chain combines TRBV2 with TRBJ2-2; D tentatively fits TRBD1 or TRBD2 (6 bases each). V was cut by 7 bases and J by 2 bases, with 14 bases left in between. Germline CDR1 SNHLY, CDR2 FYNNEI. This CDR3 has 15 amino acids. CDR3: CASKRGGFNTGELFF. DNA for the CDR3: TGTGCCAGCAAGCGAGGGGGGTTCAACACCGGGGAGCTGTTTTTT.

The chain employs TRBV25-1 and TRBJ2-3; D possibly corresponds to TRBD2 (5 bases). In germline, CDR1 is MGHDK, CDR2 SYGVNS. Trimming cost V 1 base and J 0 bases, with 14 bases left between them. The length of the CDR3 is 17 residues. The CDR3 nucleotides read TGTGCCAGCAGTGAATTACCTAGCCGATTTAGCACAGATACGCAGTATTTT. Its translation: CASSELPSRFSTDTQYF.

The chain is built from TRBV27 and TRBJ2-2; 11 positions match TRBD2. V lost 0 bases to trimming and J lost 7 bases; unmatched junction nucleotides: 4. Germline CDR1 reads MNHEY; CDR2 reads SMNVEV (reference sequence). The CDR3 loop spans 16 amino acids. CDR3 in DNA: TGTGCCAGCAGTTTATCCCTGGGACTAGCGGTCGGGGAGCTGTTTTTT. Residues: CASSLSLGLAVGELFF.

J is TRBJ1-2 and V is TRBV28; a possible D gene is TRBD1 (5 bases). The CDR3 runs to 13 residues. The V and J ends lost 11 bases and 4 bases respectively, with 17 bases between them. Germline assignment: CDR1 MDHEN and CDR2 SYDVKM. CDR3 coding DNA: TGTGCCTGCCTGGTCGGGGACCGCTATGGCTACACCTTC. It is translated as CACLVGDRYGYTF.

This clone was detected once. The chain employs TRBV19 and TRBJ2-3; D might be TRBD1 or TRBD2, each matching 5 bases. CDR1 and CDR2 from the germline V gene are LNHDA and SQIVND (reference sequence). Trimming stripped 1 base from V and 6 bases from J, with 17 bases between. There are 16 residues in the CDR3. CDR3 sequence (DNA): TGTGCCAGTAGTATAGGAGGGACGGGCCGGTGGGATACGCAGTATTTT. Protein sequence: CASSIGGTGRWDTQYF.

The chain is built from TRBV5-5 and TRBJ2-7; 12 positions match TRBD2. The CDR3 is 14 residues long. Per the germline V gene, CDR1 is SGHKS and CDR2 is YYEKEE (reference sequence). V dropped 2 bases and J dropped 4; count of bases not matched to a gene: 1. CDR3 amino acids: CASSFGLAGYEQYF. CDR3 DNA: TGTGCCAGCAGCTTTGGACTAGCGGGATACGAGCAGTACTTC.

The rearrangement joins TRBV6-5 to TRBJ2-1; 10 bases are shared with TRBD2. V lost 6 bases, J lost 7 bases, and 9 bases stayed unmatched. Germline values: CDR1 MNHEY, CDR2 SVGAGI. The CDR3 spans 15 residues. Here the CDR3 reads CASRLPGTSVNEQFF. CDR3 DNA sequence: TGTGCCAGCAGGCTCCCCGGGACTAGCGTGAATGAGCAGTTCTTC.

The rearrangement links TRBV28 to TRBJ1-5; D is unclear. Germline V gene sequence: CDR1 MDHEN, CDR2 SYDVKM. The CDR3 length is 16 residues. Trimming left V 5 bases short and J 5 bases short, with 19 bases between. CDR3 nucleotide sequence: TGTGCCAGCAGTCCCAACTATAGCCGGGTCCATCAGCCCCAGCATTTT. Translated, it gives CASSPNYSRVHQPQHF.

The V call is TRBV9, the J call TRBJ1-2; 7 positions agree with TRBD1. CDR1 and CDR2 (germline): SGDLS, YYNGEE. The V gene end was trimmed by 3 bases and the J gene end by 5 bases; junction bases not matched to a gene: 7. This CDR3 contains 14 residues. CDR3 coding DNA: TGTGCCAGCAGCGGTGGGGGACAGCCATATGGCTACACCTTC. Translation gives CASSGGGQPYGYTF.

This chain connects TRBV10-3 to TRBJ1-2; 8 bases line up with TRBD1. V lost 0 bases, J lost 5 bases, and 5 bases stayed unmatched. This CDR3 spans 15 amino acids. Per the germline V gene, CDR1 is ENHRY and CDR2 is SYGVKD. The CDR3 DNA sequence: TGTGCCATCAGTGAGTCACCAGGGGGCGAGTATGGCTACACCTTC. Translated, it gives CAISESPGGEYGYTF.